The entry that follows covers one T cell receptor beta chain sequence. What this receptor recognizes is not known. Qualities for individual bases were not recorded, and no much larger clone is one base off. Each collaborating institution followed its own protocols to collect whole blood in K2EDTA tubes. For TCRbeta analysis, collaborators shipped samples in one of three forms: frozen whole blood, isolated PBMCs, or DNA extracted from either of those sample types. This record comes from a study of blood T cell repertoires in COVID-19 (TCRdb year 2020). For context, the study as a whole: Collaborator samples came from the United States, Italy and Spain and covered acute and convalescent phases of COVID-19. The prospective study material was composed of cDNA or gDNA derived from T cells, B-cell-depleted T cells, or PBMCs. The dataset comprised deeply sampled blood TCRbeta repertoires from subjects exposed to, actively infected with, or recovered from COVID-19. The repertoires were made available in a free public database intended to serve as a resource for research on the immune response to SARS-CoV-2. Samples were obtained from the ongoing ImmuneRACE study (first 160 participants) and from 1,254 subjects provided by 6 global collaborators. The sample metadata nearly always contained a de-identified subject ID, COVID-19 status, age in years and sex. HLA class I and class II types, where available, came from metadata supplied by the sample provider rather than from assay-based typing. Paper-wide results and their limitations: The amount of clinical and demographic metadata varied by source and participant and was provided uncurated.

CDR1 and CDR2 are read off the germline V gene (reference sequence) as SGHNT and YYREEE. The CDR3 numbers 17 residues from cysteine through phenylalanine. Solely the CDR3 DNA is kept, with 51 bases framed from the first base. V sheds 0 bases and J sheds 0 bases, leaving 13 bases between their ends. TCRbeta CDR3 regions were amplified from genomic DNA using the immunoSEQ Assay, a bias-controlled multiplex PCR. For the original study's pipeline: The number of nucleated cells in each sample was estimated from the amplification of reference gene primers within the assay. To quantify the absolute abundance of each unique TCRbeta CDR3 rearrangement, sequence reads were collapsed and filtered. For each sample, productive Simpson clonality was calculated by taking the square root of Simpson's diversity index across productive rearrangements. The table was pulled from immuneACCESS by TCRdb, which kept in-frame rearrangements only. Such tables lose some clones; where checked, under half of the loss comes from unresolved V genes, and the rest has no known cause. Clone size and V and J calls were adopted from that table, with D and trimming inferred from the DNA. A total of 300,000 to 400,000 clones appear in this sample, roughly 90% of them only once. Approximately 4% of the sample is held by the ten biggest clonotypes.

The sequencing sample was made of peripheral blood. The rearranged chain carries TRBV5-4 and TRBJ1-5; the D gene is possibly TRBD1, with 5 bases matching. The clonotype was recovered from a woman between 45 and 60 years old with active or convalescent COVID-19. The DNA sequence is TGTGCCAGCAGCTTGGGCGGGGGGAGCCATAGCAATCAGCCCCAGCATTTT. Translation gives CASSLGGGSHSNQPQHF.